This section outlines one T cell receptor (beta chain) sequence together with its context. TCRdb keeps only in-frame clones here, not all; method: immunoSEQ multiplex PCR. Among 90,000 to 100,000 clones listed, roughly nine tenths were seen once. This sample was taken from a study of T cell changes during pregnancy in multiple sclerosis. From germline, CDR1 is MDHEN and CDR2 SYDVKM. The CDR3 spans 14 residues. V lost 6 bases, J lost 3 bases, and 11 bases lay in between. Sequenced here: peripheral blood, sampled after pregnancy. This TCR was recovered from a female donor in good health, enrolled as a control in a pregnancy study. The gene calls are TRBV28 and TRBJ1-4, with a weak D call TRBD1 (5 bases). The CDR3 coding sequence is TGTGCCAGCAGGGCGGGGCGGTCTAATGAAAAACTGTTTTTT. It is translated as CASRAGRSNEKLFF.